This T cell receptor beta chain was sequenced for a study of shared clonotypes between healthy human individuals. As for the study in general: CD8 memory received one plate per donor, CD8 naive two, CD4 memory three and CD4 naive three.

The germline gives CDR1 SGHVS, CDR2 FQNEAQ. Between the trimmed V and J ends, which lost 1 base and 4 bases, there was a span of 14 bases. This CDR3 is 16 amino acids long. Healthy HIV-negative adults without recent acute infections or vaccinations served as donors. From CD4+ cells came CD45RA+ naive and CD45RA-negative memory subsets. Assay used: immunoSEQ multiplex PCR; TCRdb lists only in-frame clones, some missing. The profile shows about 960,000 clones, less than 85% of them singletons. This receptor was taken from a man between 18 and 35 years old in good health. Sequences were obtained from memory CD4+ T cells sorted from blood. As to subset: CD45RA-negative fraction. This chain uses TRBV7-8 with TRBJ1-5; no reliable D call. The CDR3 DNA reads as TGTGCCAGCAGCTTAGGTCGCTTGGCGAGAAATCAGCCCCAGCATTTT. It yields the protein CASSLGRLARNQPQHF.